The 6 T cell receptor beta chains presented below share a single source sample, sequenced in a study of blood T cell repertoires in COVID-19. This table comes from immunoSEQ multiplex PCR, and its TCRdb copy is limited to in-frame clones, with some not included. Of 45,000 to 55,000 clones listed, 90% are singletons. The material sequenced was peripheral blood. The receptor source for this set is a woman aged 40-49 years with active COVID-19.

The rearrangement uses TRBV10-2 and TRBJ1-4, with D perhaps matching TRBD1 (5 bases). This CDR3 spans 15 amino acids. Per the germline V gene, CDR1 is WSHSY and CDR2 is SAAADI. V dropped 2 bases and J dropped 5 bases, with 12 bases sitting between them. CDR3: CASSEPGLPNEKLFF. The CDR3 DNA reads TGCGCCAGCAGTGAGCCGGGACTACCAAATGAAAAACTGTTTTTT.

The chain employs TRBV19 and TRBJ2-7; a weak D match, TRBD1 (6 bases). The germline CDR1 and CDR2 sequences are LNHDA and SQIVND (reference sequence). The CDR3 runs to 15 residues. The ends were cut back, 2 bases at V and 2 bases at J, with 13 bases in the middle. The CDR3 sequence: CASSISGHRPYEQYF. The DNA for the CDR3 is TGTGCCAGTAGTATATCGGGACACAGGCCCTACGAGCAGTACTTC.

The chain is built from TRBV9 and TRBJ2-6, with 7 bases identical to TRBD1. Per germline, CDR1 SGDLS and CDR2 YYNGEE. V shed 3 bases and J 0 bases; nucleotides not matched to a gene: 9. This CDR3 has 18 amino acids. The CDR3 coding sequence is TGTGCCAGCAGCGCAACTGACAGGGCTAACTCTGGGGCCAACGTCCTGACTTTC. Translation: CASSATDRANSGANVLTF.

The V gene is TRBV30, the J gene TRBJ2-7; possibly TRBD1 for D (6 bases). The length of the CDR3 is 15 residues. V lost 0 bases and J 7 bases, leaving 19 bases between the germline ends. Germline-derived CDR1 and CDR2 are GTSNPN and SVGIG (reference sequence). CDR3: CAWSVRAGAAVEQYF. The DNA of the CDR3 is TGTGCCTGGAGTGTACGTGCAGGGGCCGCAGTAGAGCAGTACTTC.

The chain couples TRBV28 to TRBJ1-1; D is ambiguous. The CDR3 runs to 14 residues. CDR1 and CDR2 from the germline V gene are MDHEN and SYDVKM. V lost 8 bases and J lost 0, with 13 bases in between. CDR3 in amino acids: CASHRGGLNTEAFF. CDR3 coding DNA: TGTGCCAGCCACCGAGGAGGACTGAACACTGAAGCTTTCTTT.

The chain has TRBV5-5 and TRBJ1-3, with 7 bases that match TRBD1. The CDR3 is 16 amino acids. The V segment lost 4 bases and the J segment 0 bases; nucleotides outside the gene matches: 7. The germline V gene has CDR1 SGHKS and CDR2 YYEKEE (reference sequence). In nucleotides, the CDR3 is TGTGCCAGCAGCCCACGGACAGGCGTCTCTGGAAACACCATATATTTT. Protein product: CASSPRTGVSGNTIYF.